This T cell receptor beta chain stems from a study of blood T cell repertoires in COVID-19. Trimming removed 3 bases from V and 7 bases from J; junction bases left unmatched: 5. Germline loops: CDR1 GTSNPN, CDR2 SVGIG (reference sequence). The length of the CDR3 is 12 residues. The method was immunoSEQ multiplex PCR; TCRdb's version includes in-frame clones alone and lacks a portion of them. The sample holds 200,000 to 250,000 clones, roughly four fifths seen once. The origin of this receptor is a woman aged 40 to 50 with acute or convalescent COVID-19. The sample was peripheral blood. The chain is built from TRBV30 and TRBJ1-2, with TRBD1 matching over 7 bases. This chain's CDR3 is CAWREQGTGYTF. Here the CDR3 DNA reads TGTGCCTGGAGGGAACAGGGGACTGGCTACACCTTC. Full variable domain (missing parts from reference TRBV30 and TRBJ1-2): SQTIHQWPATLVQPVGSPLSLECTVEGTSNPNLYWYRQAAGRGLQLLFYSVGIGQISSEVPQNLSASRPQDRQFILSSKKLLLSDSGFYLCAWREQGTGYTFGSGTRLTVV.